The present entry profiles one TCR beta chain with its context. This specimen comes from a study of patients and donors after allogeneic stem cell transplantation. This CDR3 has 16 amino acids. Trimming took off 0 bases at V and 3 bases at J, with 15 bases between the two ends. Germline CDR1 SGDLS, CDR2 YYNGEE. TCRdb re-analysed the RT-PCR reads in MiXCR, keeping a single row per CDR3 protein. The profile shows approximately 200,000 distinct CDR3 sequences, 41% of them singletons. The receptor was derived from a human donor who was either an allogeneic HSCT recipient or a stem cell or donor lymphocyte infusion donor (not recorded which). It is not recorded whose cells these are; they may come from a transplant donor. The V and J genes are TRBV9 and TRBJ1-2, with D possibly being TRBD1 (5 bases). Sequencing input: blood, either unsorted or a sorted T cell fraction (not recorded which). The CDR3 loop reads CASSVVGQPPDYGYTF. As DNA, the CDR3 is TGTGCCAGCAGCGTAGTTGGACAACCCCCCGACTATGGCTACACCTTC.